The 19 T cell receptor beta chains presented below share a single source sample, sequenced in a study of control samples from healthy donors and cancer patients. Only in-frame clones appear in the TCRdb table, and some are missing; sequencing was by immunoSEQ multiplex PCR. The sample has about 76,000 clones, approximately 91% seen once. Material for sequencing was PBMCs. These receptors were collected from a woman aged 45-65 years with colorectal cancer.

J is TRBJ2-2 and V is TRBV19; D call uncertain. Per the germline V gene, CDR1 is LNHDA and CDR2 is SQIVND (reference sequence). The V end lost 5 bases, the J end lost 6 bases, and 13 bases lay between the germline ends. The CDR3 sequence is 14 residues long. The CDR3 coding sequence is TGTGCCAGTAGTCCCCGTCATCCTGCCGGGGAGCTGTTTTTT. Translation gives CASSPRHPAGELFF.

The rearrangement links TRBV4-3 to TRBJ2-3, with D possibly being TRBD1 (5 bases). The V and J ends lost 0 bases and 5 bases respectively, with 18 bases between them. Germline CDR1 and CDR2: LGHNA and YSLEER. The CDR3 consists of 17 residues. This CDR3 reads CASSQDGGSRAQDTQYF. CDR3 DNA: TGCGCCAGCAGCCAAGATGGCGGTAGCAGGGCTCAAGATACGCAGTATTTT.

The chain couples TRBV6-2 or TRBV6-3 to TRBJ2-1, with D possibly TRBD2 on 5 matching bases. This CDR3 region has 15 residues. The ends were cut back, 2 bases at V and 4 bases at J, with 12 bases in the middle. The germline gives CDR1 MNHEY, CDR2 SVGEGT. CDR3 protein: CASSYLRAIYNEQFF. The CDR3 DNA follows: TGTGCCAGCAGTTACCTGCGGGCTATATACAATGAGCAGTTCTTC.

This chain joins TRBV21-1 and TRBJ2-7; whether TRBD1, the table's D call, matches the DNA was not checked. TRBV21-1 is a pseudogene locus. This CDR3 is 14 amino acids long. CDR3 sequence (DNA): TGTGCCAGCAGCGGGTGCGACAGGGGGTACGAGCAGTACGTC. Translation gives CASSGCDRGYEQYV.

This clone was found once. CDR3 nucleotide sequence: TGCGCCAGCAGCTTCCCCAGGGACGGGGAGCTGTTTTTT. Amino acid sequence: CASSFPRDGELFF. The chain is built from TRBV5-1 and TRBJ2-2; D perhaps matches TRBD1 (5 bases). V lost 2 bases and J lost 7, with 9 bases in between. Germline CDR1 and CDR2: SGHRS and YFSETQ. This CDR3 spans 13 amino acids.

This rearrangement joins TRBV18 to TRBJ1-1; D gene unclear. The CDR3 consists of 14 residues. Germline V gene lookup returns CDR1 KGHSH and CDR2 LQKENI. V was clipped by 3 bases and J by 0 bases, with 8 bases between them. The CDR3 DNA sequence: TGTGCCAGCTCACCCGGGAACATGAACACTGAAGCTTTCTTT. Protein sequence: CASSPGNMNTEAFF.

The rearrangement links TRBV5-4 to TRBJ2-3; D remains ambiguous. With 4 bases removed from V and 4 bases from J, the gap between germline ends came to 16 bases. The CDR3 has 15 residues. Germline assignment: CDR1 SGHNT and CDR2 YYREEE (reference sequence). CDR3 nucleotides: TGTGCCAGCAGCCGCGCCTGGGAAGGTGCAGATACGCAGTATTTT. Its translation is CASSRAWEGADTQYF.

This clone was picked up one time. CDR3 sequence reads: CASSIEDQGSMNTEAFF. CDR3 DNA sequence: TGTGCCAGTAGTATTGAAGATCAAGGGTCTATGAACACTGAAGCTTTCTTT. V usage is TRBV19 and J usage is TRBJ1-1; D remains unclear. The CDR3 runs to 17 residues. V lost 3 bases to trimming and J lost 0 bases, with 17 bases between them. Germline V gene data show CDR1 as LNHDA and CDR2 as SQIVND (reference sequence).

CDR3 sequence (DNA): TGTGCCAGCAGCGTATCTGTGAGCACAGATACGCAGTATTTT. It yields the protein CASSVSVSTDTQYF. The chain recombines TRBV9 with TRBJ2-3; no definite D call. The CDR3 runs to 14 residues. In germline, CDR1 is SGDLS, CDR2 YYNGEE. The ends were cut back, 1 base at V and 0 bases at J, with 6 bases in the middle.

J is TRBJ2-5 and V is TRBV5-1; 13 bases align to TRBD2. This CDR3 has 16 amino acids. Trimming removed 0 bases from V and 2 bases from J; junction bases left unmatched: 1. Germline CDR1 reads SGHRS; CDR2 reads YFSETQ. The CDR3 DNA follows: TGCGCCAGCAGCTTGGGGACTAGCGGGGGACAAGAGACCCAGTACTTC. It encodes CASSLGTSGGQETQYF.

The chain is built from TRBV6-5 and TRBJ2-1; 8 nucleotides line up with TRBD1. Germline V gene lookup returns CDR1 MNHEY and CDR2 SVGAGI. V lost 5 bases and J lost 5; bases outside the gene matches: 8. CDR3 length: 15 residues. CDR3 nucleotides: TGTGCCAGCAGTCGGGACAGGTGGTCGGACAATGAGCAGTTCTTC. Protein: CASSRDRWSDNEQFF.

The chain uses TRBV12-3 or TRBV12-4 and TRBJ1-2; D not resolved. Trimming shortened V by 2 bases and J by 13 bases, and 17 bases separated the two germline ends. CDR3 length: 13 amino acids. The CDR3 sequence is CASSLSRHDDCTF. The CDR3 bases are TGTGCCAGCAGTTTAAGTCGGCACGATGATTGCACCTTC.

This clone has just one count. The chain carries TRBV6-2 or TRBV6-3 and TRBJ1-6; 11 nucleotides line up with TRBD1. V lost 6 bases and J lost 4; bases outside the gene matches: 5. CDR3 length: 16 residues. Germline V gene lookup returns CDR1 MNHEY and CDR2 SVGEGT. CDR3 in amino acids: CASSPDRGPYNSPLHF. In DNA, the CDR3 is TGTGCCAGCAGCCCGGACAGGGGGCCATATAATTCACCCCTCCACTTT.

This clone was recorded only once. The chain has TRBV9 and TRBJ2-1, with 11 bases lining up with TRBD2. The V segment lost 0 bases and the J segment 9 bases; nucleotides outside the gene matches: 8. The CDR3 totals 16 residues. Germline loops: CDR1 SGDLS, CDR2 YYNGEE. The CDR3 nucleotides are TGTGCCAGCAGCGTAGTCCCTAGCGGGGGGCGGGGTGAGCAGTTCTTC. Residues: CASSVVPSGGRGEQFF. Full variable domain (outside the CDR3, taken from reference TRBV9 and TRBJ2-1): DSGVTQTPKHLITATGQRVTLRCSPRSGDLSVYWYQQSLDQGLQFLIQYYNGEERAKGNILERFSAQQFPDLHSELNLSSLELGDSALYFCASSVVPSGGRGEQFFGPGTRLTVL.

The gene calls are TRBV4-2 and TRBJ2-3; D is undetermined. V lost 1 base, J lost 2 bases, and 13 bases lay in between. Germline CDR1 LGHNA, CDR2 YNFKEQ. This CDR3 has 16 amino acids. The CDR3 DNA reads TGTGCCAGCAGCCAAGGGATTAGCCATCTCACAGATACGCAGTATTTT. Translated: CASSQGISHLTDTQYF.

This chain uses TRBV19 with TRBJ2-2; tentative D call: TRBD2 (5 bases). V gave up 4 bases and J gave up 7 bases, with 16 bases separating them. This CDR3 is 15 amino acids long. CDR1 and CDR2 from the germline V gene are LNHDA and SQIVND (reference sequence). This CDR3 is CASSNGILGGGELFF. The CDR3, as DNA: TGTGCCAGTAGTAACGGGATCCTTGGCGGCGGGGAGCTGTTTTTT. Based on the CDR3 plus reference TRBV19 and TRBJ2-2, the full variable domain is DGGITQSPKYLFRKEGQNVTLSCEQNLNHDAMYWYRQDPGQGLRLIYYSQIVNDFQKGDIAEGYSVSREKKESFPLTVTSAQKNPTAFYLCASSNGILGGGELFFGEGSRLTVL.

V gene TRBV7-2 combines with J gene TRBJ2-5; 9 positions match TRBD1. The V segment lost 5 bases and the J segment 5 bases; nucleotides outside the gene matches: 6. CDR1 is SGHTA, CDR2 FQGNSA, per germline. CDR3 length: 14 amino acids. In DNA form, the CDR3 reads TGTGCCAGCAGCACCGGGACAGGGAGGGAGACCCAGTACTTC. Translation gives CASSTGTGRETQYF.

The rearrangement joins TRBV29-1 to TRBJ2-6, with TRBD1 identical over 8 bases. This CDR3 has 20 amino acids. The trim removed 4 bases at V and 0 bases at J, leaving 17 bases unmatched. Germline values: CDR1 SQVTM, CDR2 ANQGSEA. DNA for the CDR3: TGCAGCGTTGTATTGCAAGAAGACAGGGGTTCCAGCTCTGGGGCCAACGTCCTGACTTTC. It specifies CSVVLQEDRGSSSGANVLTF.

This chain links TRBV27 with TRBJ2-5; D is perhaps TRBD1 (6 bases). CDR1 and CDR2 (germline): MNHEY, SMNVEV (reference sequence). Deletions cut 4 bases from V and 5 bases from J, with 17 bases between. The CDR3 sequence is 15 residues long. The CDR3 spells CASSSLGQTGETQYF. DNA for the CDR3: TGTGCCAGCAGTTCTCTCGGACAGACCGGGGAGACCCAGTACTTC.